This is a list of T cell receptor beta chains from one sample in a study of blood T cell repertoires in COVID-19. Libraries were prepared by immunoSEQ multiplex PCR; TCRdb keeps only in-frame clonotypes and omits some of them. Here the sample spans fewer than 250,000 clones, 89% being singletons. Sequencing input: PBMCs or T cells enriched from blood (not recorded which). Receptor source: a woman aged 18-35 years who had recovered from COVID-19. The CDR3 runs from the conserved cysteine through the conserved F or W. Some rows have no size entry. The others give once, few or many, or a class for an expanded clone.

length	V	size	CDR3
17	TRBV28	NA	CASRPSSGTGSYSPLHF
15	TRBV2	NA	CASSEAGAGVYGYTF
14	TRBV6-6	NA	CAIAGTSNTDTQYF
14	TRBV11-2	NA	CASSLDPGNQPQHF
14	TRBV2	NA	CASSDRLVVHEQYF
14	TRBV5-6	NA	CASSFRDRNSPLHF
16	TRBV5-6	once	CASSLRTVTQTGELFF
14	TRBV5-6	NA	CASSFGLKTDEQYF
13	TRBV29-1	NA	CSVEQTRLGGYTF
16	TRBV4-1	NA	CASSQTLTASVVEQYF
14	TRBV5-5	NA	CASSPGQRNQPQHF
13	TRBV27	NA	CASSPRDRAGYTF
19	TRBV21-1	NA	CASRKDILRGSSYNSPLHF
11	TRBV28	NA	CATSRDYGYTF
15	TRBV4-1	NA	CASSQEPTGSGGYTF
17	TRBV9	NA	CASSVVERAGGTDTQYF
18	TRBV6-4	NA	CASSDSRVGSGGPYEQYF
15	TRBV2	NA	CASSYTGEASWGYTF
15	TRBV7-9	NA	CASSDGTSGGAAQFF
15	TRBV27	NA	CASSLFRGGNQPQHF
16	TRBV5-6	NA	CASSLWAGGSNTEAFF
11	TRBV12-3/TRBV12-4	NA	CASSAVYGYTF
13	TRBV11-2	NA	CASSLVTSRVAFF
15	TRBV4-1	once	CASSPRLEANYGYTF
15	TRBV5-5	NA	CATERGKESNQPQHF
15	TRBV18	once	CASSPNRDNTGELFF
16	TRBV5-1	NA	CASSPTSGGVQNIQYF
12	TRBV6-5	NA	CASSYQGYGYTF
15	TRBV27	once	CASSVRGLAGLAQYF
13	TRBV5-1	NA	CASSYRENTEAFF
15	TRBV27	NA	CASSPSNSLLTPLHF